These 17 T cell receptor beta chains were sequenced from one sample in a study of beta chain features in type 1 diabetes. Expressed TCRB transcripts were sequenced, since all the RNA that had been isolated was reverse transcribed. TCRdb's copy holds only in-frame clones and misses some; the assay was immunoSEQ multiplex PCR. The profile shows 810,000 or so clones, 17% of them singletons. Sequencing was performed on naive CD4+ T cells from blood. Source of these receptors: a young woman in good health.

This chain connects TRBV28 to TRBJ2-3, with a tentative D call TRBD2 (6 bases). The V and J ends lost 3 bases and 0 bases respectively, with 13 bases between them. The CDR3 is made up of 16 amino acids. Germline CDR1 and CDR2: MDHEN and SYDVKM. The CDR3 region has the DNA TGTGCCAGCAGTTTTTACCGGGAGACTAGCACAGATACGCAGTATTTT. Translating it yields CASSFYRETSTDTQYF.

A word on this clone: The sample holds other DNA sequences that translate to the same CDR3. V usage is TRBV7-2 and J usage is TRBJ2-7, with D possibly TRBD2 on 6 matching bases. This CDR3 contains 14 residues. Between the trimmed V and J ends, which lost 1 base and 2 bases, there was a span of 9 bases. CDR1 is SGHTA, CDR2 FQGNSA, per germline. CDR3 in amino acids: CASSLGPGAYEQYF. CDR3 DNA: TGTGCCAGCAGCTTAGGCCCGGGAGCCTACGAGCAGTACTTC.

The CDR3 DNA is TGTGCCAGCAGTCCCGCAGGGGGCGAGGTTCAGCCCCAGCATTTT. It specifies CASSPAGGEVQPQHF. This sequence joins TRBV28 and TRBJ1-5, with 8 bases fitting TRBD1. V was pared by 5 bases and J by 6 bases, with 9 bases of the junction left unmatched. Looked up from germline, CDR1 is MDHEN and CDR2 is SYDVKM. The CDR3 runs to 15 residues.

This clone showed up just a few times. J is TRBJ1-2 and V is TRBV19, with a possible D match to TRBD1 (6 bases). Trimming took 6 bases from V and 4 from J, leaving 9 bases between them. This CDR3 is built from 12 residues. The germline V gene has CDR1 LNHDA and CDR2 SQIVND (reference sequence). CDR3 loop: CASRQGSYGYTF. The CDR3, as DNA: TGTGCCAGTAGGCAGGGGAGCTATGGCTACACCTTC.

The chain combines TRBV4-3 with TRBJ2-1, with D perhaps matching TRBD2 (5 bases). Trimming removed 1 base at V and 12 bases at J, with 16 bases between. The CDR3 has 14 amino acids. Germline lookup yields CDR1 LGHNA and CDR2 YSLEER. The chain's CDR3 is CASSQVGLISGQFF. CDR3 nucleotides: TGCGCCAGCAGCCAAGTCGGCCTAATAAGCGGGCAGTTCTTC.

The chain uses TRBV28 and TRBJ2-5; 9 bases line up with TRBD2. V was pared by 6 bases and J by 5 bases, with 4 bases of the junction left unmatched. The germline V gene encodes CDR1 MDHEN and CDR2 SYDVKM. The CDR3 contains 13 residues. Here the CDR3 reads CASRVAGVETQYF. The CDR3 bases are TGTGCCAGCAGGGTAGCGGGAGTGGAGACCCAGTACTTC. The full variable domain, its missing parts supplied by reference TRBV28 and TRBJ2-5, is DVKVTQSSRYLVKRTGEKVFLECVQDMDHENMFWYRQDPGLGLRLIYFSYDVKMKEKGDIPEGYSVSREKKERFSLILESASTNQTSMYLCASRVAGVETQYFGPGTRLLVL.

The V call is TRBV29-1, the J call TRBJ2-1; a possible D gene is TRBD2 (6 bases). The V gene's germline CDR1 is SQVTM and CDR2 ANQGSEA. The CDR3 consists of 11 residues. The ends were cut back, 5 bases at V and 7 bases at J, with 9 bases in the middle. CDR3 loop: CSVRRGNEQFF. The DNA for the CDR3 is TGCAGCGTTCGACGGGGGAATGAGCAGTTCTTC.

The CDR3 region is CASSLGQGAREQFF. The CDR3 nucleotides are TGCGCCAGCAGCTTGGGCCAGGGGGCCCGTGAGCAGTTCTTC. The genes are TRBV5-1 and TRBJ2-1; 8 bases are a match to TRBD1. V shed 0 bases, J shed 9 bases, and the junction held 5 bases outside the gene matches. The CDR3 has 14 amino acids. Germline V gives CDR1 SGHRS, CDR2 YFSETQ.

The rearrangement joins TRBV10-3 to TRBJ2-3; no reliable D call. V was cut by 6 bases and J by 0 bases, with 10 bases left in between. The CDR3 has 14 amino acids. CDR1 ENHRY and CDR2 SYGVKD come from the germline V gene. CDR3 nucleotides: TGTGCCATCAGACCGAGCCCTAGCACAGATACGCAGTATTTT. It specifies CAIRPSPSTDTQYF.

This clone was seen a few times. The chain has TRBV14 and TRBJ2-1; D unresolved. The CDR3 totals 16 residues. Per the germline V gene, CDR1 is SGHDN and CDR2 is FVKESK. The ends were cut back, 2 bases at V and 0 bases at J, with 11 bases in the middle. CDR3 sequence: CASSQFQLRSYNEQFF. The CDR3 DNA follows: TGTGCCAGCAGCCAATTCCAACTCCGCTCCTACAATGAGCAGTTCTTC.

V usage is TRBV29-1 and J usage is TRBJ2-1; 9 positions match TRBD2. The CDR3 spans 15 residues. Trimming cost V 6 bases and J 4 bases; bases outside gene matches: 10. The germline V gene has CDR1 SQVTM and CDR2 ANQGSEA. The DNA of the CDR3 is TGCAGCGTCCGATTCCTAGCGGGACCGTACAATGAGCAGTTCTTC. Translated, it gives CSVRFLAGPYNEQFF.

The genes are TRBV28 and TRBJ2-3, with TRBD2 matching over 10 bases. The ends lost 6 bases at V and 3 bases at J; junction bases unmatched: 12. This CDR3 is built from 17 residues. CDR1 is MDHEN, CDR2 SYDVKM, per germline. The CDR3 coding sequence is TGTGCCAGCAGCAAGACCGTCAGCGGGAGGGCTACAGATACGCAGTATTTT. Translating it yields CASSKTVSGRATDTQYF.

This chain joins TRBV21-1 and TRBJ2-7; the DNA was not used to check the table's D call, TRBD2. TRBV21-1 is deemed a pseudogene. CDR3 length equals 16 residues. The CDR3 region is CASSKDSGAVSYEQYF. The CDR3 nucleotides are TGTGCCAGCAGCAAAGACAGCGGGGCGGTATCCTACGAGCAGTACTTC.

There are a few counts of this clone. The rearrangement uses TRBV2 and TRBJ2-1; 7 nucleotides match TRBD1. The length of the CDR3 is 13 residues. The germline gives CDR1 SNHLY, CDR2 FYNNEI. V lost 3 bases and J lost 9; bases outside the gene matches: 5. Here the CDR3 reads CASSDTGDAEQFF. The CDR3 coding sequence is TGTGCCAGCAGTGATACAGGGGACGCTGAGCAGTTCTTC. The full variable domain, with the rest looked up from reference TRBV2 and TRBJ2-1, is EPEVTQTPSHQVTQMGQEVILRCVPISNHLYFYWYRQILGQKVEFLVSFYNNEISEKSEIFDDQFSVERPDGSNFTLKIRSTKLEDSAMYFCASSDTGDAEQFFGPGTRLTVL.

This chain joins TRBV27 and TRBJ1-2; no definite D call. The germline V gene has CDR1 MNHEY and CDR2 SMNVEV (reference sequence). V was shortened by 6 bases and J by 4 bases, with 18 bases between the two germline ends. This CDR3 is 15 amino acids long. The CDR3 is CASSYTRALGYGYTF. Here the CDR3 DNA reads TGTGCCAGCAGCTATACACGGGCTCTGGGCTATGGCTACACCTTC.

The chain couples TRBV29-1 to TRBJ2-7; D is ambiguous. The CDR3 has 15 residues. The V gene's germline CDR1 is SQVTM and CDR2 ANQGSEA. V was clipped by 6 bases and J by 6 bases, with 24 bases between them. In DNA form, the CDR3 reads TGCAGCGTCGAGACATCGACCCGCCCTCTCGGCGAGCAGTACTTC. Residues: CSVETSTRPLGEQYF.

A few counts support this clone. J is TRBJ2-7 and V is TRBV28; TRBD2 might be the D (5 bases). Germline values: CDR1 MDHEN, CDR2 SYDVKM. This CDR3 comprises 14 residues. V was shortened by 8 bases and J by 5 bases, with 19 bases between the two germline ends. CDR3 nucleotide sequence: TGTGCCAGCGTTTCGGCTAGCAGATATCACGAGCAGTACTTC. It is translated as CASVSASRYHEQYF. Full variable domain (rest looked up from reference TRBV28 and TRBJ2-7): DVKVTQSSRYLVKRTGEKVFLECVQDMDHENMFWYRQDPGLGLRLIYFSYDVKMKEKGDIPEGYSVSREKKERFSLILESASTNQTSMYLCASVSASRYHEQYFGPGTRLTVT.